A selection of T cell receptor beta chains follows, all from one sample in a study of control samples from healthy donors and cancer patients. Profiled with immunoSEQ multiplex PCR; TCRdb holds only in-frame clones, not every one. Of around 79,000 clones in the sample, roughly 93% were seen once. The sample comprised PBMCs. The receptor set was obtained from a woman in her forties with lung cancer. CDR3s include the opening cysteine and the closing phenylalanine or tryptophan. The order of the fields is J gene, V gene, D gene, clone size, CDR3 DNA, CDR3 protein. D genes are given only for firm matches. Not every row has a clone size; where given, it reads once, few, many or a size class.

J gene: TRBJ1-2; V gene: TRBV6-5; D gene: TRBD1; clone size: NA; CDR3 DNA: TGTGCCAGCAGTACAATGACAGGGGGAGGCTATGGCTACACCTTC; CDR3 protein: CASSTMTGGGYGYTF
J gene: TRBJ2-1; V gene: TRBV19; D gene: NA; clone size: NA; CDR3 DNA: TGTGCCAGTAATTATGGGATCTCCTACAATGAGCAGTTCTTC; CDR3 protein: CASNYGISYNEQFF
J gene: TRBJ2-7; V gene: TRBV12-3/TRBV12-4; D gene: TRBD1; clone size: NA; CDR3 DNA: TGTGCCAGCGGGAGACAGGGCTCCTACGAGCAGTACTTC; CDR3 protein: CASGRQGSYEQYF
J gene: TRBJ1-4; V gene: TRBV27; D gene: NA; clone size: NA; CDR3 DNA: TGTGCCAGCAGTTTCGGGGGTGCAACTAATGAAAAACTGTTTTTT; CDR3 protein: CASSFGGATNEKLFF
J gene: TRBJ1-1; V gene: TRBV18; D gene: NA; clone size: NA; CDR3 DNA: TGTGCCAGCTCACCATCACAGTTGGGTAAGACTGAAGCTTTCTTT; CDR3 protein: CASSPSQLGKTEAFF
J gene: TRBJ2-5; V gene: TRBV7-8; D gene: NA; clone size: NA; CDR3 DNA: TGTGCCAGCAGCTTCAGGGTAGGGCCGCAAGAGACCCAGTACTTC; CDR3 protein: CASSFRVGPQETQYF
J gene: TRBJ1-5; V gene: TRBV3-1/TRBV3-2; D gene: NA; clone size: once; CDR3 DNA: TGTGCCAGCAGCCGGGGGGGATGGGGTATCCCTAATCAGCCCCAGCATTTT; CDR3 protein: CASSRGGWGIPNQPQHF
J gene: TRBJ2-7; V gene: TRBV18; D gene: NA; clone size: NA; CDR3 DNA: TGTGCCAGCTCACCGTATCCGGGGTCGGACGAGCCGTACTTC; CDR3 protein: CASSPYPGSDEPYF
J gene: TRBJ1-5; V gene: TRBV5-1; D gene: NA; clone size: once; CDR3 DNA: TGCGCCAGCAGCTGGACACTGAATCAGCCCCAGCATTTT; CDR3 protein: CASSWTLNQPQHF
J gene: TRBJ1-3; V gene: TRBV5-1; D gene: TRBD1; clone size: NA; CDR3 DNA: TGCGCCAGCAGCCTAACCGGGACAGTGGGGGGAAACACCATATATTTT; CDR3 protein: CASSLTGTVGGNTIYF
J gene: TRBJ2-7; V gene: TRBV18; D gene: NA; clone size: NA; CDR3 DNA: TGTGCCAGCTCACCAAGGGCAGGGCTGCCTCCGGACTTC; CDR3 protein: CASSPRAGLPPDF
J gene: TRBJ2-7; V gene: TRBV25-1; D gene: NA; clone size: NA; CDR3 DNA: TGTGCCAGCGGGACTTTTTCCTACGAGCAGTACTTC; CDR3 protein: CASGTFSYEQYF
J gene: TRBJ1-1; V gene: TRBV2; D gene: TRBD1; clone size: NA; CDR3 DNA: TGTGCCAGCATTGGGGACAGGGAAAACACTGAAGCTTTCTTT; CDR3 protein: CASIGDRENTEAFF
J gene: TRBJ2-2; V gene: TRBV2; D gene: NA; clone size: NA; CDR3 DNA: TGTGCCAGCAGTGAAGGGTGGATCCCCGGGGAGCTGTTTTTT; CDR3 protein: CASSEGWIPGELFF
J gene: TRBJ2-3; V gene: TRBV29-1; D gene: TRBD2; clone size: NA; CDR3 DNA: TGCAGCGTTGAAAAGGGCGGGGGAGATACGCAGTATTTT; CDR3 protein: CSVEKGGGDTQYF
J gene: TRBJ2-1; V gene: TRBV11-3; D gene: TRBD2; clone size: NA; CDR3 DNA: TGTGCCACCGCGGGGGGGCAGTTACTTGAGCAGTTCTTC; CDR3 protein: CATAGGQLLEQFF
J gene: TRBJ2-7; V gene: TRBV5-6; D gene: NA; clone size: NA; CDR3 DNA: TGTGCCAGCAGCGGGACGGACAGTGTCTCCTACGAGCAGTACTTC; CDR3 protein: CASSGTDSVSYEQYF
J gene: TRBJ2-5; V gene: TRBV10-1; D gene: NA; clone size: NA; CDR3 DNA: TGCGCCAGCAGTGAGTCACACCTCCAAGAGACCCAGTACTTC; CDR3 protein: CASSESHLQETQYF
J gene: TRBJ1-5; V gene: TRBV15; D gene: NA; clone size: once; CDR3 DNA: TGTGCCACTGGGCCAGGGTACGGGAGCAATCAGCCCCAGCATTTT; CDR3 protein: CATGPGYGSNQPQHF
J gene: TRBJ1-2; V gene: TRBV27; D gene: NA; clone size: NA; CDR3 DNA: TGTGCCAGCAGTTTAATAGCAGGGATCAGGGGAACGGATGGCTACACCTTC; CDR3 protein: CASSLIAGIRGTDGYTF
J gene: TRBJ2-2; V gene: TRBV5-4; D gene: NA; clone size: NA; CDR3 DNA: TGTGCCAGCAGCTTAAGAACAGGGAACACCGGGGAGCTGTTTTTT; CDR3 protein: CASSLRTGNTGELFF
J gene: TRBJ1-1; V gene: TRBV5-4; D gene: TRBD1; clone size: NA; CDR3 DNA: TGTGCCAGCAGCCAAGACAGGGAGCCCACTGAAGCTTTCTTT; CDR3 protein: CASSQDREPTEAFF
J gene: TRBJ2-7; V gene: TRBV7-9; D gene: TRBD1; clone size: NA; CDR3 DNA: TGTGCCAGCAGCCGAGGGACAGGGATGACCTACGAGCAGTACTTC; CDR3 protein: CASSRGTGMTYEQYF
J gene: TRBJ1-4; V gene: TRBV7-9; D gene: TRBD1; clone size: NA; CDR3 DNA: TGTGCCAGCATTTATACAGGGAGGCAGGGGGCAACTAATGAAAAACTGTTTTTT; CDR3 protein: CASIYTGRQGATNEKLFF
J gene: TRBJ2-7; V gene: TRBV19; D gene: TRBD1; clone size: NA; CDR3 DNA: TGTGCCAGTAGTTCTTCAGGGGGCCGCGAGCAGTACTTC; CDR3 protein: CASSSSGGREQYF
J gene: TRBJ1-2; V gene: TRBV6-5; D gene: TRBD1; clone size: NA; CDR3 DNA: TGTGCCAGCAGACAGGGGGAGGTCTATGGCTACACCTTC; CDR3 protein: CASRQGEVYGYTF
J gene: TRBJ2-3; V gene: TRBV9; D gene: TRBD1; clone size: NA; CDR3 DNA: TGTGCCAGCAAGACAGGGGACGACGCCACCTCGATTACAGATACGCAGTATTTT; CDR3 protein: CASKTGDDATSITDTQYF
J gene: TRBJ1-5; V gene: TRBV5-1; D gene: TRBD1; clone size: NA; CDR3 DNA: TGCGCCAGCAGCTTCAGGACAGGGAAACAGCCCCAGCATTTT; CDR3 protein: CASSFRTGKQPQHF
J gene: TRBJ1-6; V gene: TRBV11-3; D gene: NA; clone size: once; CDR3 DNA: TGTGCCAGCAGCGGGGGTTGGAGATCATACTCACCCCTCCACTTT; CDR3 protein: CASSGGWRSYSPLHF
J gene: TRBJ2-1; V gene: TRBV6-5; D gene: NA; clone size: NA; CDR3 DNA: TGTGCCAGCAGTTACTCGGTGACTGGCCTGGCTGAGCAGTTCTTC; CDR3 protein: CASSYSVTGLAEQFF
J gene: TRBJ1-4; V gene: TRBV5-1; D gene: NA; clone size: NA; CDR3 DNA: TGCGCCAGCAGCTCGGAACTTATACCTGCGGAAAAACTGTTTTTT; CDR3 protein: CASSSELIPAEKLFF
J gene: TRBJ2-5; V gene: TRBV7-9; D gene: NA; clone size: NA; CDR3 DNA: TGTGCCAGCAGCTTTAAACTTTTGACGGACCAAGAGACCCAGTACTTC; CDR3 protein: CASSFKLLTDQETQYF
J gene: TRBJ1-1; V gene: TRBV28; D gene: NA; clone size: NA; CDR3 DNA: TGTGCCAGCAGTTTCGAGACAGCTAGCCCTGAAGCTTTCTTT; CDR3 protein: CASSFETASPEAFF
J gene: TRBJ1-4; V gene: TRBV9; D gene: NA; clone size: NA; CDR3 DNA: TGTGCCAGCAGCGAGGGACCGAATAATGAAAAACTGTTTTTT; CDR3 protein: CASSEGPNNEKLFF
J gene: TRBJ2-5; V gene: TRBV24-1; D gene: NA; clone size: NA; CDR3 DNA: TGTGCCACCAGTGATACGGGTTTGGAGACCCAGTACTTC; CDR3 protein: CATSDTGLETQYF
J gene: TRBJ1-5; V gene: TRBV16; D gene: NA; clone size: NA; CDR3 DNA: TGTGCCAGCAGCCAATCGGGAGAAGATCAGCCCCAGCATTTT; CDR3 protein: CASSQSGEDQPQHF
J gene: TRBJ1-5; V gene: TRBV7-9; D gene: TRBD1; clone size: NA; CDR3 DNA: TGTGCCAGCAGCTGGGGGACAGCTGACAATCAGCCCCAGCATTTT; CDR3 protein: CASSWGTADNQPQHF
J gene: TRBJ2-1; V gene: TRBV7-2; D gene: TRBD1; clone size: NA; CDR3 DNA: TGTGCCAGCAGCAAGGACAGGGGGCATGAGCAGTTCTTC; CDR3 protein: CASSKDRGHEQFF
J gene: TRBJ1-2; V gene: TRBV25-1; D gene: TRBD1; clone size: NA; CDR3 DNA: TGTGCCAGCAGTGATCCCCGGACAGGGGGCACTCATGGCTACACCTTC; CDR3 protein: CASSDPRTGGTHGYTF
J gene: TRBJ2-7; V gene: TRBV7-6; D gene: NA; clone size: NA; CDR3 DNA: TGTGCCAGCAGCTCCGGACCAGGCGAGCAGTACTTC; CDR3 protein: CASSSGPGEQYF
J gene: TRBJ2-3; V gene: TRBV5-4; D gene: TRBD2; clone size: NA; CDR3 DNA: TGTGCCAGCAGCTTCGGACTAGCCACAGATACGCAGTATTTT; CDR3 protein: CASSFGLATDTQYF
J gene: TRBJ1-2; V gene: TRBV27; D gene: NA; clone size: NA; CDR3 DNA: TGTGCCAGCAGTTTATCCGGGGGGTGGAACTATGGCTACACCTTC; CDR3 protein: CASSLSGGWNYGYTF
J gene: TRBJ1-5; V gene: TRBV6-5; D gene: NA; clone size: NA; CDR3 DNA: TGTGCCAGCAGTTACCGACCGACCTCTGGGCAGCCCCAGCATTTT; CDR3 protein: CASSYRPTSGQPQHF
J gene: TRBJ1-3; V gene: TRBV28; D gene: NA; clone size: once; CDR3 DNA: TGTGCCAGCAGTCTCCTCGCGAGATCTGGAAACACCATATATTTT; CDR3 protein: CASSLLARSGNTIYF
J gene: TRBJ1-5; V gene: TRBV19; D gene: TRBD1; clone size: NA; CDR3 DNA: TGTGCCAGTAGTACCCCTTGGGACAGGAGAAATCAGCCCCAGCATTTT; CDR3 protein: CASSTPWDRRNQPQHF